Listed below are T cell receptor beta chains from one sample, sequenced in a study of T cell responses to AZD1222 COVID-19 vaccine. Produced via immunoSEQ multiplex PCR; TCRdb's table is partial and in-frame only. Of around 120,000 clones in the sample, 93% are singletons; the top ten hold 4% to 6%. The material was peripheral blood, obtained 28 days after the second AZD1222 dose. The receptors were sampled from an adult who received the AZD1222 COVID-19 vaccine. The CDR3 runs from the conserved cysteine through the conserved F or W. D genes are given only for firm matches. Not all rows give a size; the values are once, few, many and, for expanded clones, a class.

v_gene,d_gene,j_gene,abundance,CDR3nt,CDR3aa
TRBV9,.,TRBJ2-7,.,TGTGCCAGCAGCGTAGACGACTTTGGGAGCTACGAGCAGTACTTC,CASSVDDFGSYEQYF
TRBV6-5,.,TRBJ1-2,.,TGTGCCAGCAATGCGAGGGCCAACTATGGCTACACCTTC,CASNARANYGYTF
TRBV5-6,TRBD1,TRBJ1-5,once,TGTGCCAGCAGCCTATACAGGGGACTAAGCAATCAGCCCCAGCATTTT,CASSLYRGLSNQPQHF
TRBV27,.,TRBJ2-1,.,TGTGCCAGCAGTCCACGGGGGGCAGGGGGCTACAATGAGCAGTTCTTC,CASSPRGAGGYNEQFF
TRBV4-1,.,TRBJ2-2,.,TGCGCCAGCAGCCAAGGGGGGGCGACTAGCATCCAACGGGAGCTGTTTTTT,CASSQGGATSIQRELFF
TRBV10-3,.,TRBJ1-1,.,TGTGCCATCAGTGGGGTAGGGGTCTTCACTGAAGCTTTCTTT,CAISGVGVFTEAFF
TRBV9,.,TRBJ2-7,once,TGTGCCAGCAGCAAGGGTAACGAGCAGTACTTC,CASSKGNEQYF
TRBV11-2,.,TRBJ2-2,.,TGTGCCAGCAGCCCCCGCCGACAAACCGGGGAGCTGTTTTTT,CASSPRRQTGELFF
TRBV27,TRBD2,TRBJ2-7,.,TGTGCCAGCAGTCCCGGGACTAGTCCCTACGAGCAGTACTTC,CASSPGTSPYEQYF
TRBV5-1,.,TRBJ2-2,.,TGCGCCAGCAGCTTGGGACAGACATACACCGGGGAGCTGTTTTTT,CASSLGQTYTGELFF
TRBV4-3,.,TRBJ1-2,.,TGCGCCAGCAGCCAAGACCAGGGAGAGAGCTATGGCTACACCTTC,CASSQDQGESYGYTF
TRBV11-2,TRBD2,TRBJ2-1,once,TGTGCCAGCAGCTTAGGCAGCGGGAGGGTTAGGGAGCAGTTCTTC,CASSLGSGRVREQFF
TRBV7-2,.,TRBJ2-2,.,TGTGCCAGCAGCTTAGACGTTGGGGGCCCGAGCACCGGGGAGCTGTTTTTT,CASSLDVGGPSTGELFF
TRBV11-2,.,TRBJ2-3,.,TGTGCCAGCAGTTCATGGGGGCAGGGCACAGATACGCAGTATTTT,CASSSWGQGTDTQYF
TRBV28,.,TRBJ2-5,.,TGTGCCAGCAGTTTCTTTGGACGGGGACAAGAGACCCAGTACTTC,CASSFFGRGQETQYF
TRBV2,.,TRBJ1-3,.,TGTGCCAGCAGTGAAGGGGTTGCTGGAAACACCATATATTTT,CASSEGVAGNTIYF
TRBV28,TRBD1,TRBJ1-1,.,TGTGCCAGCAGTTTCCTAGACAGGGTAGGAACTGAAGCTTTCTTT,CASSFLDRVGTEAFF
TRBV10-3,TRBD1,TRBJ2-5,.,TGTGCCATCAGTAAACAAACAGGGGGAGAGACCCAGTACTTC,CAISKQTGGETQYF
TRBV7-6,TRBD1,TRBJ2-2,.,TGTGCCAGCAGCCCCGGGACAGGGGGCGGGGGGGAGCTGTTTTTT,CASSPGTGGGGELFF
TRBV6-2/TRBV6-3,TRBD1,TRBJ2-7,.,TGTGCCAGCAGCACTACCGGGACAGGGGAGCACGAGCAGTACTTC,CASSTTGTGEHEQYF
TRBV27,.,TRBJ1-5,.,TGTGCCAGCAGTGACAGCCTTGGTCGGCCCCAGCATTTT,CASSDSLGRPQHF
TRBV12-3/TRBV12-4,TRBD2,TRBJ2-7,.,TGTGCCAGCCGGTTAGCGGGAGGCTACGAGCAGTACTTC,CASRLAGGYEQYF
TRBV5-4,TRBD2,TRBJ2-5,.,TGTGCCAGCAGCTTACGAAGCGGGAAGCTAGGGACCCAGTACTTC,CASSLRSGKLGTQYF
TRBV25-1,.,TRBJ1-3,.,TGTGCCAGCAGTGAATGGGAGGGGGAACTCTCTGGAAACACCATATATTTT,CASSEWEGELSGNTIYF
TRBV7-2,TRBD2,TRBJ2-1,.,TGTGCCAGCAGCTGGACTAGCGGGGACCCCTCCTACAATGAGCAGTTCTTC,CASSWTSGDPSYNEQFF
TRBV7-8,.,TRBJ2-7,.,TGTGCCAGCAGCTTAGGAAATGGGGAGCAGTACTTC,CASSLGNGEQYF
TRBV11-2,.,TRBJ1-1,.,TGTGCCAGCAGCTTAGAGAGGGCTGGCACTGAAGCTTTCTTT,CASSLERAGTEAFF
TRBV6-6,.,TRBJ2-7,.,TGTGCCAGCAGTCCTTCCGAAGGGACCCCAGGGCAGTACTTC,CASSPSEGTPGQYF